A single sample is the source of the 24 T cell receptor beta chains below, sequenced in a study of blood T cell repertoires in COVID-19. Generated by immunoSEQ multiplex PCR, the TCRdb table keeps only in-frame clones and is missing some. The sample holds around 370,000 clones, about nine tenths seen once. Material for sequencing was peripheral blood. The receptors derive from a woman between 50 and 59 years old with COVID-19, enrolled during active disease.

The chain couples TRBV11-2 to TRBJ2-1; 16 bases map to TRBD2. In germline, CDR1 is SGHAT, CDR2 FQNNGV. The V gene end was trimmed by 5 bases and the J gene end by 2 bases; junction bases not matched to a gene: 9. The CDR3 extends over 19 amino acids. Here the CDR3 reads CASSRGTSGRASTYNEQFF. The CDR3 DNA reads TGTGCCAGCAGCCGAGGGACTAGCGGGAGGGCCTCTACCTACAATGAGCAGTTCTTC.

V gene TRBV3-1 (or the pseudogene TRBV3-2) combines with J gene TRBJ2-2, with D tentatively TRBD1 (5 bases). Germline V gene lookup returns CDR1 LGHDT and CDR2 YNNKEL (reference sequence). V lost 4 bases and J lost 6, with 15 bases in between. The CDR3 is 15 amino acids. The CDR3 region has the DNA TGTGCCAGCAGCCGTGGGATTAGGGGTGCCGGGGAGCTGTTTTTT. The encoded protein is CASSRGIRGAGELFF.

The chain has TRBV7-8 and TRBJ2-7, with 11 bases identical to TRBD2. V dropped 5 bases and J dropped 4; count of bases not matched to a gene: 7. This CDR3 region has 15 residues. Germline V CDR1 and CDR2: SGHVS, FQNEAQ. The CDR3: CASSPSTSGSYEQYF. CDR3 in DNA: TGTGCCAGCAGCCCAAGCACTAGCGGGAGTTACGAGCAGTACTTC. Full variable domain (rest looked up from reference TRBV7-8 and TRBJ2-7): GAGVSQSPRYKVAKRGQDVALRCDPISGHVSLFWYQQALGQGPEFLTYFQNEAQLDKSGLPSDRFFAERPEGSVSTLKIQRTQQEDSAVYLCASSPSTSGSYEQYFGPGTRLTVT.

The V and J genes are TRBV18 and TRBJ1-3; TRBD1 agrees at 7 bases. J gave up 3 bases and V 5 bases, and 4 bases lay outside the gene matches. Germline V gives CDR1 KGHSH, CDR2 LQKENI. The CDR3 loop spans 14 amino acids. The CDR3: CASSTTGYGNTIYF. CDR3 nucleotide sequence: TGTGCCAGCTCAACGACAGGGTATGGAAACACCATATATTTT.

This chain connects TRBV5-1 to TRBJ2-7; perhaps TRBD1 as D (5 bases). The CDR3 covers 15 residues. V was clipped by 4 bases and J by 3 bases, with 17 bases between them. Germline V gene lookup returns CDR1 SGHRS and CDR2 YFSETQ. CDR3 coding DNA: TGCGCCAGCAGCCTGATAGAAGACAGTTTCTACGAGCAGTACTTC. Translating gives CASSLIEDSFYEQYF.

The CDR3: CASSGGQANTEAFF. CDR3 in DNA: TGTGCCAGTAGTGGGGGACAGGCTAACACTGAAGCTTTCTTT. The J gene is TRBJ1-1, the V gene TRBV19; 8 bases agree with TRBD1. Germline V gene data show CDR1 as LNHDA and CDR2 as SQIVND (reference sequence). The CDR3 runs 14 residues. The J segment lost 2 bases and the V segment lost 5 bases, leaving 4 bases of the junction unmatched.

This clone was counted between two and nine times. V gene TRBV13 combines with J gene TRBJ1-1, with 7 bases matching TRBD1. The CDR3 has 14 residues. The germline CDR1 and CDR2 sequences are PRHDT and FYEKMQ (reference sequence). V was clipped by 7 bases and J by 0 bases; unmatched bases: 5. CDR3: CASNLGQLNTEAFF. The CDR3, as DNA: TGTGCCAGCAACTTGGGACAGTTGAACACTGAAGCTTTCTTT.

V usage is TRBV4-2 and J usage is TRBJ2-1, with 9 bases lining up with TRBD2. The V segment lost 0 bases and the J segment 5 bases; nucleotides outside the gene matches: 8. The CDR3 runs to 17 residues. Germline assignment: CDR1 LGHNA and CDR2 YNFKEQ. CDR3 sequence (DNA): TGTGCCAGCAGCCAAGATCCGTCTAGCGGGACCAACAATGAGCAGTTCTTC. This encodes CASSQDPSSGTNNEQFF.

Concerning this clone itself: The same CDR3 also results from other DNA sequences found in this sample. This chain connects TRBV18 to TRBJ2-5; D is unresolved. The germline V gene has CDR1 KGHSH and CDR2 LQKENI. Deletions cut 3 bases from V and 2 bases from J, with 7 bases between. There are 13 residues in the CDR3. In nucleotides, the CDR3 is TGTGCCAGCTCACCGTCACAGCAAGAGACCCAGTACTTC. Translated: CASSPSQQETQYF.

The gene calls are TRBV20-1 and TRBJ2-3; 8 nucleotides agree with TRBD1. This CDR3 comprises 14 residues. The germline CDR1 and CDR2 sequences are DFQATT and SNEGSKA (reference sequence). The trim removed 3 bases at V and 2 bases at J, leaving 4 bases unmatched. Here the CDR3 reads CSASQGAPTDTQYF. The CDR3 nucleotides read TGCAGTGCTAGTCAGGGGGCCCCCACAGATACGCAGTATTTT.

The J gene is TRBJ2-7, the V gene TRBV5-1; D perhaps matches TRBD2 (5 bases). This CDR3 is 14 amino acids long. V was clipped by 5 bases and J by 2 bases, with 14 bases between them. Germline CDR1 reads SGHRS; CDR2 reads YFSETQ. In DNA, the CDR3 is TGCGCCAGCAGAGACGGGCCCGGGACCTACGAGCAGTACTTC. Translating it yields CASRDGPGTYEQYF.

The V gene is TRBV27, the J gene TRBJ2-7, with unresolved D. Germline V gene lookup returns CDR1 MNHEY and CDR2 SMNVEV (reference sequence). The CDR3 has 13 amino acids. Trimming took 0 bases from V and 3 from J, leaving 6 bases between them. CDR3 sequence reads: CASSLSNSYEQYF. In DNA form, the CDR3 reads TGTGCCAGCAGTTTATCGAATAGCTACGAGCAGTACTTC.

This clone has only one observation. The DNA of the CDR3 is TGTGCCAGTAGGGTGGGAGGAGTAGGAGAAAAACTGTTTTTT. Translated: CASRVGGVGEKLFF. The V gene is TRBV19, the J gene TRBJ1-4, with no clear D. Between the trimmed V and J ends, which lost 6 bases and 8 bases, there was a span of 16 bases. The length of the CDR3 is 14 residues. Germline CDR1 LNHDA, CDR2 SQIVND (reference sequence). Based on the CDR3 plus reference TRBV19 and TRBJ1-4, the full variable domain is DGGITQSPKYLFRKEGQNVTLSCEQNLNHDAMYWYRQDPGQGLRLIYYSQIVNDFQKGDIAEGYSVSREKKESFPLTVTSAQKNPTAFYLCASRVGGVGEKLFFGSGTQLSVL.

This clone has a single count. The chain couples TRBV14 to TRBJ1-1, with D perhaps TRBD1 (6 bases). The V and J ends lost 4 bases and 6 bases respectively, with 18 bases between them. This CDR3 spans 15 amino acids. Germline V gene data show CDR1 as SGHDN and CDR2 as FVKESK. CDR3 bases: TGTGCCAGCAGCCTGAACCTAATCAGGGGCTCTGAAGCTTTCTTT. Amino acid sequence: CASSLNLIRGSEAFF.

The chain employs TRBV2 and TRBJ1-2, with D possibly TRBD1 on 5 matching bases. The ends were cut back, 1 base at V and 4 bases at J, with 13 bases in the middle. The germline V gene encodes CDR1 SNHLY and CDR2 FYNNEI. There are 15 residues in the CDR3. For the CDR3, the DNA is TGTGCCAGCAGTGAAGACAGTAGGACACTCTATGGCTACACCTTC. Protein sequence: CASSEDSRTLYGYTF.

In its sample, this clone was seen once. Here the CDR3 DNA reads TGTGCCAGCTCACCAGCTAGCGGGAGAATGGATGAGCAGTTCTTC. It encodes CASSPASGRMDEQFF. The genes are TRBV18 and TRBJ2-1; the match to TRBD2 covers 10 bases. V lost 2 bases and J lost 8; bases outside the gene matches: 6. The V gene's germline CDR1 is KGHSH and CDR2 LQKENI. The CDR3 runs 15 residues. The entire variable domain, with the rest obtained from reference TRBV18 and TRBJ2-1, is as follows: NAGVMQNPRHLVRRRGQEARLRCSPMKGHSHVYWYRQLPEEGLKFMVYLQKENIIDESGMPKERFSAEFPKEGPSILRIQQVVRGDSAAYFCASSPASGRMDEQFFGPGTRLTVL.

The genes are TRBV5-1 and TRBJ1-2; D gene uncertain. CDR1 and CDR2 (germline): SGHRS, YFSETQ. V gave up 2 bases and J gave up 3 bases, with 8 bases separating them. This CDR3 contains 13 residues. This CDR3 reads CASSFMGDYGYTF. The CDR3 coding sequence is TGCGCCAGCAGCTTCATGGGCGACTATGGCTACACCTTC.

The chain uses TRBV28 and TRBJ2-1; a possible D gene is TRBD1 (6 bases). Trimming took off 3 bases at V and 9 bases at J, with 15 bases between the two ends. CDR1 and CDR2 from the germline V gene are MDHEN and SYDVKM. The CDR3 is 14 residues long. Here the CDR3 DNA reads TGTGCCAGCAGTTTCCACCAGGGGAGAAGTGAGCAGTTCTTC. It yields the protein CASSFHQGRSEQFF.

The CDR3 DNA is TGTGCCAGCAGTCCAACCACTAGCGGGAGCTCCTACGAGCAGTACTTC. Translation gives CASSPTTSGSSYEQYF. The rearrangement links TRBV27 to TRBJ2-7; 11 bases fit TRBD2. This CDR3 spans 16 amino acids. J gave up 0 bases and V 5 bases, and 6 bases lay outside the gene matches. In germline, CDR1 is MNHEY, CDR2 SMNVEV (reference sequence).

In its sample, this clone was seen a few times. The chain carries TRBV18 and TRBJ2-3; maybe TRBD1 (6 bases). The germline V gene encodes CDR1 KGHSH and CDR2 LQKENI. The CDR3 has 15 residues. The germline V and J ends were trimmed by 3 bases and 2 bases, with 12 bases remaining between them. CDR3 residues: CASSPPQGYTDTQYF. DNA for the CDR3: TGTGCCAGCTCACCCCCACAGGGCTACACAGATACGCAGTATTTT.

The chain employs TRBV3-1 (or the pseudogene TRBV3-2) and TRBJ1-2; 9 bases match TRBD1. The V gene's germline CDR1 is LGHDT and CDR2 YNNKEL (reference sequence). The CDR3 totals 14 residues. The J segment lost 4 bases and the V segment lost 4 bases, leaving 4 bases of the junction unmatched. For the CDR3, the DNA is TGTGCCAGCAGCCTGGGACAGGGCAGCTATGGCTACACCTTC. This sequence encodes CASSLGQGSYGYTF.

This clone was recorded only once. This sequence joins TRBV5-1 and TRBJ2-2, with 8 bases aligning to TRBD2. J was trimmed by 6 bases and V by 2 bases; bases with no gene match: 9. Per germline, CDR1 SGHRS and CDR2 YFSETQ. The CDR3 is 16 residues long. CDR3 sequence reads: CASSFGTRVSPGELFF. CDR3 nucleotides: TGCGCCAGCAGCTTCGGGACTAGGGTGTCCCCCGGGGAGCTGTTTTTT. The entire variable domain, with the rest obtained from reference TRBV5-1 and TRBJ2-2, is as follows: KAGVTQTPRYLIKTRGQQVTLSCSPISGHRSVSWYQQTPGQGLQFLFEYFSETQRNKGNFPGRFSGRQFSNSRSEMNVSTLELGDSALYLCASSFGTRVSPGELFFGEGSRLTVL.

The rearrangement joins TRBV12-5 to TRBJ2-1; 8 positions agree with TRBD2. CDR1 LGHNT and CDR2 FRNRAP come from the germline V gene. V was pared by 4 bases and J by 7 bases, with 15 bases of the junction left unmatched. CDR3 length: 17 amino acids. CDR3 sequence reads: CASGSFKAGAASNEQFF. The DNA for the CDR3 is TGTGCTAGTGGTTCGTTTAAAGCGGGGGCGGCTAGTAATGAGCAGTTCTTC.

The V call is TRBV23-1, the J call TRBJ2-6, with 7 nucleotides matching TRBD1. TRBV23-1 is an ORF, and what it does is uncertain. The CDR3 length is 17 residues. J lost 3 bases, V lost 4 bases, and 9 bases had no gene match. In DNA form, the CDR3 reads TGCGCCAGCAGTCGACCGGGACAGAAGTGTGGGGCCAACGTCCTGACTTTC. It translates to CASSRPGQKCGANVLTF.